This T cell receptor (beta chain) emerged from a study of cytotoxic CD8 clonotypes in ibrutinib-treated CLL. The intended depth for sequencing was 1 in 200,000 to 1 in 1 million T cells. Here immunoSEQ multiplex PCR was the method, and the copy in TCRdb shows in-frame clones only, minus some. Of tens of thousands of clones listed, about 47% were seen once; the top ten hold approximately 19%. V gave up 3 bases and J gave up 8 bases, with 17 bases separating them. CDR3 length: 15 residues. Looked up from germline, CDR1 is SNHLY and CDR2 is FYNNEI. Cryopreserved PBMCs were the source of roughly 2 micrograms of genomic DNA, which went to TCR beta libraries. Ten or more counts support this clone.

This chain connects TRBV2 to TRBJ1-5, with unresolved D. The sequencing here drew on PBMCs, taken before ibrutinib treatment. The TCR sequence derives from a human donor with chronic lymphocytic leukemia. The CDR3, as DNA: TGTGCCAGCAGTGAGAAGAGGCCGGCGGTTGAGCCCCAGCATTTT. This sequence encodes CASSEKRPAVEPQHF. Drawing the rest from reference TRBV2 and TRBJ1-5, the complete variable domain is EPEVTQTPSHQVTQMGQEVILRCVPISNHLYFYWYRQILGQKVEFLVSFYNNEISEKSEIFDDQFSVERPDGSNFTLKIRSTKLEDSAMYFCASSEKRPAVEPQHFGDGTRLSIL.